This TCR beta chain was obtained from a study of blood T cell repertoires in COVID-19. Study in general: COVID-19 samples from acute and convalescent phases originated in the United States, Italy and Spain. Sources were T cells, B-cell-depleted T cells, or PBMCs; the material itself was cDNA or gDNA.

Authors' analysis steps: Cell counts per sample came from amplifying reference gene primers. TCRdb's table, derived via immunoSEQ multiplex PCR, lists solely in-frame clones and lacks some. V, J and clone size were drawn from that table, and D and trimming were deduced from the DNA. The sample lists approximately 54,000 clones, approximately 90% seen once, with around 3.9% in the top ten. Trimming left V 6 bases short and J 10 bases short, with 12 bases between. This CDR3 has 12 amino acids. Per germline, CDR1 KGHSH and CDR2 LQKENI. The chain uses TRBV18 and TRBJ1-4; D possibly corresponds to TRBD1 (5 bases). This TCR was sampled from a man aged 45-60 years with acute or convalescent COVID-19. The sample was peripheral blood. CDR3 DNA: TGTGCCAGCTCCGCTCAGGGCGTAAAACTGTTTTTT. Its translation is CASSAQGVKLFF.